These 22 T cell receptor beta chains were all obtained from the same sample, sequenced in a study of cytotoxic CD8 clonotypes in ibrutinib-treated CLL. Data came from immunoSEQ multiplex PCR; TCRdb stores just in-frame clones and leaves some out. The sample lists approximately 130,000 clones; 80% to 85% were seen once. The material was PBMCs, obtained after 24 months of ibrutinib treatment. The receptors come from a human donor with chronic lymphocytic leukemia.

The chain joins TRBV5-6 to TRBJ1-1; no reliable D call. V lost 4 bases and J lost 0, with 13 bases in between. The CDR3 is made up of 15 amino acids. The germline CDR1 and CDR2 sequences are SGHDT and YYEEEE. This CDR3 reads CASSPPGRLNTEAFF. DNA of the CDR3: TGTGCCAGCAGCCCACCTGGACGACTGAACACTGAAGCTTTCTTT.

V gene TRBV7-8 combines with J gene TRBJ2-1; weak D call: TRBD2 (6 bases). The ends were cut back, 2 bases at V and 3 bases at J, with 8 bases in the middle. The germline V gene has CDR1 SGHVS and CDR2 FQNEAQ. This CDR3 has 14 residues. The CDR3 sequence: CASSLTGGYNEQFF. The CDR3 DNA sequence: TGTGCCAGCAGCTTAACCGGGGGCTACAATGAGCAGTTCTTC.

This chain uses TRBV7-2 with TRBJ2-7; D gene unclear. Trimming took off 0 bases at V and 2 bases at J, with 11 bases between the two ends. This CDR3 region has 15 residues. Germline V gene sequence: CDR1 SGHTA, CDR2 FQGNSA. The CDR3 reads CASSLAGSTTYEQYF. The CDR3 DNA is TGTGCCAGCAGCTTAGCAGGGTCGACGACCTACGAGCAGTACTTC.

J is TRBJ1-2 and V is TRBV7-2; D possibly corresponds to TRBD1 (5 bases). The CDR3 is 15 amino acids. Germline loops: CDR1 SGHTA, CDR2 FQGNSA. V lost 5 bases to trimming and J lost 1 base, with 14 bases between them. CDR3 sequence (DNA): TGTGCCAGCAGCGGACACTTAGGGGATAACTATGGCTACACCTTC. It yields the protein CASSGHLGDNYGYTF.

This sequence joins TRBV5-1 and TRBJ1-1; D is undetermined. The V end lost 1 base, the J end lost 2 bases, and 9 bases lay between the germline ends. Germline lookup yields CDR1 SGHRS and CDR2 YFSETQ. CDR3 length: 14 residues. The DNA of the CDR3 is TGCGCCAGCAGCTTGTTTGACACAAACACTGAAGCTTTCTTT. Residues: CASSLFDTNTEAFF.

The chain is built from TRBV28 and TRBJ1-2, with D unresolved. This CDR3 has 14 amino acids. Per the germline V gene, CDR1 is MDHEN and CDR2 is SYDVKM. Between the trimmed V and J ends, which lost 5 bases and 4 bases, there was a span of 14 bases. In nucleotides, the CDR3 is TGTGCCAGCAGTCACCTAACTGAAAGCTATGGCTACACCTTC. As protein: CASSHLTESYGYTF.

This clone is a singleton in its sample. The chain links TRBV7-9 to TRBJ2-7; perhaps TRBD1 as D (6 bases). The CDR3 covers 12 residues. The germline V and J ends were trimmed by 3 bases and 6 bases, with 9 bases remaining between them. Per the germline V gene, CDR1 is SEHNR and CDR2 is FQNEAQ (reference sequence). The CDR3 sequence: CASSFTGREQYF. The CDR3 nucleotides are TGTGCCAGCAGCTTCACAGGGCGCGAGCAGTACTTC.

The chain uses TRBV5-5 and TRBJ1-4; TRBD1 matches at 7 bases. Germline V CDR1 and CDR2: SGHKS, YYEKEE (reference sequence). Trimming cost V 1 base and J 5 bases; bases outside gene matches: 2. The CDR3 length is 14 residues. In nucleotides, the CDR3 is TGTGCCAGCAGCTTGAACAGGGGAAATGAAAAACTGTTTTTT. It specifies CASSLNRGNEKLFF.

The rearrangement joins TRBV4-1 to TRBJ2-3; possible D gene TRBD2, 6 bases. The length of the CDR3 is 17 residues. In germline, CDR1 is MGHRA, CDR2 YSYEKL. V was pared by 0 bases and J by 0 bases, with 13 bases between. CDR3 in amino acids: CASSQEGWRGSTDTQYF. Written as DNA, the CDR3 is TGCGCCAGCAGCCAAGAGGGTTGGCGGGGTAGCACAGATACGCAGTATTTT.

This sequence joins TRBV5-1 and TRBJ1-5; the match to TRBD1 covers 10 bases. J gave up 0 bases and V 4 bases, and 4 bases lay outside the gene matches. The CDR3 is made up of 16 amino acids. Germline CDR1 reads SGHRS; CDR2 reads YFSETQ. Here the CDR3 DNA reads TGCGCCAGCAGCCTGACAGGGGGCTCTAGCAATCAGCCCCAGCATTTT. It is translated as CASSLTGGSSNQPQHF.

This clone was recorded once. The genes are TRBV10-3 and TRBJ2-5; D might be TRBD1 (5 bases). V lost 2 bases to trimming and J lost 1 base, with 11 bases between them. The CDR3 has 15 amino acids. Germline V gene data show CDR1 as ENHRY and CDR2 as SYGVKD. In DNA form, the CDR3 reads TGTGCCATCAGTGAGCCCCAGGGTAGCCAAGAGACCCAGTACTTC. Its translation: CAISEPQGSQETQYF.

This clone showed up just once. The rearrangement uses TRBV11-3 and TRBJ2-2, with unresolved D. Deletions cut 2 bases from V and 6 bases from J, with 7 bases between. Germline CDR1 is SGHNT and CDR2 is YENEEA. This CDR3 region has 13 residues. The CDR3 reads CASSLQGPGELFF. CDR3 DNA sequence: TGTGCCAGCAGCTTACAAGGACCCGGGGAGCTGTTTTTT.

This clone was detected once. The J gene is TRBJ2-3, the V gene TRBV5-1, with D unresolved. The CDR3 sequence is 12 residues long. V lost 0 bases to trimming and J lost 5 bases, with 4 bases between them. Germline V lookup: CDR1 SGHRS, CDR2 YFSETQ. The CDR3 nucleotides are TGCGCCAGCAGCTTGGGGGAAGATACGCAGTATTTT. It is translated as CASSLGEDTQYF.

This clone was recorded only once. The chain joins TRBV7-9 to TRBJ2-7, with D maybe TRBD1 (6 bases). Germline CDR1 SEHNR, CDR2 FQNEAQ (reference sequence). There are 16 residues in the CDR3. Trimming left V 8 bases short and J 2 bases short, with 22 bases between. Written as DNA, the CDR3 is TGTGCCAGCGAGCTTAAAATGGGGGCATCAACCTACGAGCAGTACTTC. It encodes CASELKMGASTYEQYF. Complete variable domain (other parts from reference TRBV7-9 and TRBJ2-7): DTGVSQNPRHKITKRGQNVTFRCDPISEHNRLYWYRQTLGQGPEFLTYFQNEAQLEKSRLLSDRFSAERPKGSFSTLEIQRTEQGDSAMYLCASELKMGASTYEQYFGPGTRLTVT.

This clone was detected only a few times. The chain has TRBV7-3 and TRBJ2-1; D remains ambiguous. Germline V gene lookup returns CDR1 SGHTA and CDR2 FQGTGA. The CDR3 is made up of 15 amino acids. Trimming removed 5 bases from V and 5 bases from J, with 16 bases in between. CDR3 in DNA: TGTGCCAGCAGCCTGCACGGCCCTACGGACAATGAGCAGTTCTTC. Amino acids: CASSLHGPTDNEQFF. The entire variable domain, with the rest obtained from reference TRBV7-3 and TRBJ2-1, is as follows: GAGVSQTPSNKVTEKGKYVELRCDPISGHTALYWYRQSLGQGPEFLIYFQGTGAADDSGLPNDRFFAVRPEGSVSTLKIQRTERGDSAVYLCASSLHGPTDNEQFFGPGTRLTVL.

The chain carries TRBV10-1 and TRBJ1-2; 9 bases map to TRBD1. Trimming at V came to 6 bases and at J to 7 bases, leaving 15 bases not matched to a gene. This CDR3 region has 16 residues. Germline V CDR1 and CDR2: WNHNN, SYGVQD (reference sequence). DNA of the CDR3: TGCGCCAGCAGGATCCGGGACAGGGTACCCCCCTGTGGCTACACCTTC. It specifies CASRIRDRVPPCGYTF.

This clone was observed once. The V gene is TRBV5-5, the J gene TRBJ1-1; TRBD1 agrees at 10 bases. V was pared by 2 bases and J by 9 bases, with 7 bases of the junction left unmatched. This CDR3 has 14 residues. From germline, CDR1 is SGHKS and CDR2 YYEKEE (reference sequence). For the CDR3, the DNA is TGTGCCAGCAGCTTACTTGGGACAGGGGATAAAGCTTTCTTT. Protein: CASSLLGTGDKAFF. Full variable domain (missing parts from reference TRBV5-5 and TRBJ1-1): DAGVTQSPTHLIKTRGQQVTLRCSPISGHKSVSWYQQVLGQGPQFIFQYYEKEERGRGNFPDRFSARQFPNYSSELNVNALLLGDSALYLCASSLLGTGDKAFFGQGTRLTVV.

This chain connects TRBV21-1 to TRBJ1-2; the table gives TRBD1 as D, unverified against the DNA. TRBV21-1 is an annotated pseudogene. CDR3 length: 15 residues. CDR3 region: CASSKEADSYYGYTF. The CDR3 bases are TGTGCCAGCAGCAAAGAGGCAGACAGTTACTATGGCTACACCTTC.

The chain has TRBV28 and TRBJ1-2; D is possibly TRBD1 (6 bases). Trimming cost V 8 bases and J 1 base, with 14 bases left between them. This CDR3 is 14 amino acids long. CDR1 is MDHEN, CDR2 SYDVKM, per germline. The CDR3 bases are TGTGCCAGCGGGGGGCCGGGAAATAACTATGGCTACACCTTC. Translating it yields CASGGPGNNYGYTF.

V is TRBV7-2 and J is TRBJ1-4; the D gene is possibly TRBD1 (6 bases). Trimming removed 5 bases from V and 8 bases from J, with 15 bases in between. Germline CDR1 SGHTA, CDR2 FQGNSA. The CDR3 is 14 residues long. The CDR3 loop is CASSTGHFSEKLFF. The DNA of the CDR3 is TGTGCCAGCAGCACGGGACACTTTTCCGAAAAACTGTTTTTT.

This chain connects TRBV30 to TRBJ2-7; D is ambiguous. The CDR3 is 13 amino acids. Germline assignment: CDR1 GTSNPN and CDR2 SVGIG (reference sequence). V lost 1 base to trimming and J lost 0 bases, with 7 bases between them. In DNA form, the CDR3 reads TGTGCCTGGAGTGATCAACCCTCCTACGAGCAGTACTTC. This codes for CAWSDQPSYEQYF.

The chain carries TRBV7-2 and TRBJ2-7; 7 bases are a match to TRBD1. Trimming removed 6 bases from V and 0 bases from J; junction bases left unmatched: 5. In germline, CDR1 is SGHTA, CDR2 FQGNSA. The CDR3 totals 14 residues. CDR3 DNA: TGTGCCAGCAGTACCGGGGACAGCTCCTACGAGCAGTACTTC. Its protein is CASSTGDSSYEQYF.